These 19 T cell receptor beta chains were sequenced from one sample in a study of T cells in Graves' hyperthyroidism and ophthalmopathy. Using RNA transcripts as the source, TCR beta CDR3 regions were amplified. The study used the HTBI primer set for a first-round RT-PCR of the TCR CDR3. One entry per CDR3 protein, called by TCRdb with MiXCR from the multiplex PCR reads. The repertoire holds 690,000 or so distinct CDR3 sequences, with around 20% as singletons. Source material: blood. The receptors come from a woman between 50 and 59 years old with Graves' hyperthyroidism that later progressed to Graves' ophthalmopathy.

The chain has TRBV9 and TRBJ2-5; 7 bases agree with TRBD2. The CDR3 has 13 amino acids. Trimming at V came to 3 bases and at J to 5 bases, leaving 4 bases not matched to a gene. Germline assignment: CDR1 SGDLS and CDR2 YYNGEE. The CDR3 sequence: CASSALGGETQYF. CDR3 nucleotides: TGTGCCAGCAGCGCACTGGGAGGGGAGACCCAGTACTTC.

The rearrangement uses TRBV5-5 and TRBJ2-1; D gene ambiguous. V was pared by 6 bases and J by 1 base, with 20 bases between. The germline gives CDR1 SGHKS, CDR2 YYEKEE (reference sequence). The CDR3 totals 17 residues. Here the CDR3 reads CASTTGSLLRSYNEQFF. CDR3 nucleotides: TGTGCCAGCACCACGGGCAGCCTCTTGAGGTCCTACAATGAGCAGTTCTTC.

This chain uses TRBV27 with TRBJ2-5; 10 bases agree with TRBD1. The V gene end was trimmed by 4 bases and the J gene end by 5 bases; junction bases not matched to a gene: 7. Germline CDR1 and CDR2: MNHEY and SMNVEV (reference sequence). This CDR3 is 15 amino acids long. DNA for the CDR3: TGTGCCAGCAGTTACGGGACAGGGGTGGGGGAGACCCAGTACTTC. It yields the protein CASSYGTGVGETQYF.

This clonotype was detected only a few times. This chain uses TRBV29-1 with TRBJ1-1; TRBD1 aligns across 7 bases. The germline CDR1 and CDR2 sequences are SQVTM and ANQGSEA. The ends lost 5 bases at V and 4 bases at J; junction bases unmatched: 1. This CDR3 is 11 amino acids long. In DNA form, the CDR3 reads TGCAGCGTTCGACAGGGCACTGAAGCTTTCTTT. Protein sequence: CSVRQGTEAFF.

This clonotype has a count of ten or more. The genes are TRBV7-2 and TRBJ2-1, with D possibly TRBD2 on 6 matching bases. The germline V gene encodes CDR1 SGHTA and CDR2 FQGNSA. This CDR3 contains 15 residues. The V end was cut by 1 base, the J end by 6 bases, with 13 bases between. CDR3 nucleotide sequence: TGTGCCAGCAGCTTAGACGGGGGAGATCTCAATGAGCAGTTCTTC. Its protein is CASSLDGGDLNEQFF.

The chain couples TRBV6-2 or TRBV6-3 to TRBJ1-5, with D possibly matching TRBD1 (5 bases). CDR1 and CDR2 (germline): MNHEY, SVGEGT. Trimming took 6 bases from V and 3 from J, leaving 9 bases between them. The CDR3 length is 13 residues. DNA of the CDR3: TGTGCCAGCAGGCAACAGGTCAATCAGCCCCAGCATTTT. Its protein is CASRQQVNQPQHF.

The chain joins TRBV24-1 to TRBJ2-7; D call uncertain. Per germline, CDR1 KGHDR and CDR2 SFDVKD. The length of the CDR3 is 12 residues. V dropped 4 bases and J dropped 2 bases, with 5 bases sitting between them. The CDR3: CATSDAAYEQYF. The CDR3 bases are TGTGCCACCAGTGACGCGGCCTACGAGCAGTACTTC.

This clonotype showed up many times. V and J are TRBV18 and TRBJ1-5; D is unresolved. The CDR3 has 13 residues. V was cut by 2 bases and J by 0 bases, with 2 bases left in between. The germline V gene encodes CDR1 KGHSH and CDR2 LQKENI. CDR3: CASSPNSNQPQHF. CDR3 DNA sequence: TGTGCCAGCTCACCAAATAGCAATCAGCCCCAGCATTTT.

This clonotype has just a few counts. The chain recombines TRBV18 with TRBJ2-7; 8 nucleotides match TRBD2. The CDR3 extends over 15 amino acids. The V gene end was trimmed by 5 bases and the J gene end by 6 bases; junction bases not matched to a gene: 12. Germline assignment: CDR1 KGHSH and CDR2 LQKENI. The CDR3 is CASSVRTSQVSEQYF. DNA for the CDR3: TGTGCCAGCTCAGTACGGACTAGCCAAGTCTCCGAGCAGTACTTC. Drawing the rest from reference TRBV18 and TRBJ2-7, the complete variable domain is NAGVMQNPRHLVRRRGQEARLRCSPMKGHSHVYWYRQLPEEGLKFMVYLQKENIIDESGMPKERFSAEFPKEGPSILRIQQVVRGDSAAYFCASSVRTSQVSEQYFGPGTRLTVT.

The chain joins TRBV7-2 to TRBJ1-2; D not certain. Trimming removed 0 bases from V and 4 bases from J, with 9 bases in between. Per the germline V gene, CDR1 is SGHTA and CDR2 is FQGNSA. The CDR3 is 14 amino acids. The CDR3 nucleotides read TGTGCCAGCAGCTTAGCGGTGTTGAGCTATGGCTACACCTTC. Its translation is CASSLAVLSYGYTF.

This chain connects TRBV19 to TRBJ1-3; perhaps TRBD1 as D (5 bases). The CDR3 length is 15 residues. In germline, CDR1 is LNHDA, CDR2 SQIVND (reference sequence). Trimming stripped 7 bases from V and 0 bases from J, with 13 bases between. DNA for the CDR3: TGTGCCAGTAAGAGGGACGGTAACTCTGGAAACACCATATATTTT. It specifies CASKRDGNSGNTIYF.

CDR3 DNA sequence: TGCGCCAGCAGCCCTTGGTTGATAGGGGTACAAGAGACCCAGTACTTC. This codes for CASSPWLIGVQETQYF. This rearrangement joins TRBV5-1 to TRBJ2-5, with D possibly matching TRBD1 (5 bases). The V gene lost 4 bases and the J gene lost 2 bases, with 18 bases spanning the gap. Per germline, CDR1 SGHRS and CDR2 YFSETQ. The CDR3 totals 16 residues. The variable domain in full, completed from reference TRBV5-1 and TRBJ2-5, reads KAGVTQTPRYLIKTRGQQVTLSCSPISGHRSVSWYQQTPGQGLQFLFEYFSETQRNKGNFPGRFSGRQFSNSRSEMNVSTLELGDSALYLCASSPWLIGVQETQYFGPGTRLLVL.

The J gene is TRBJ1-1, the V gene TRBV7-8; TRBD1 matches at 10 bases. CDR1 and CDR2 (germline): SGHVS, FQNEAQ. J gave up 0 bases and V 0 bases, and 7 bases lay outside the gene matches. This CDR3 is built from 18 residues. The CDR3 reads CASSLAGTGVIVNTEAFF. In DNA form, the CDR3 reads TGTGCCAGCAGCTTAGCAGGGACAGGGGTCATTGTGAACACTGAAGCTTTCTTT.

This clonotype turned up a few times. The V and J genes are TRBV10-3 and TRBJ1-2, with a possible D match to TRBD1 (5 bases). From germline, CDR1 is ENHRY and CDR2 SYGVKD. CDR3 length: 15 amino acids. V was pared by 2 bases and J by 3 bases, with 13 bases between. Written as DNA, the CDR3 is TGTGCCATCAGTGAGAACAGGCGACCGGACTATGGCTACACCTTC. As protein: CAISENRRPDYGYTF.

The sample holds a few counts of this clonotype. The genes are TRBV5-1 and TRBJ2-1, with TRBD2 identical over 9 bases. The germline gives CDR1 SGHRS, CDR2 YFSETQ. There are 14 residues in the CDR3. V lost 8 bases, J lost 3 bases, and 6 bases stayed unmatched. The CDR3, as DNA: TGCGCCAGTCCGCGCGGGGGGGTCTACAATGAGCAGTTCTTC. This encodes CASPRGGVYNEQFF.

This clonotype has only one observation. The chain couples TRBV29-1 to TRBJ2-5, with D possibly being TRBD1 or TRBD2 (5 bases each). The CDR3 is 13 residues long. V shed 5 bases and J shed 1 base, with 11 bases lying between them. CDR1 is SQVTM and CDR2 is ANQGSEA in the germline V gene. In nucleotides, the CDR3 is TGCAGCGTTTTGCCGGGGCTCCAAGAGACCCAGTACTTC. The encoded protein is CSVLPGLQETQYF.

In this sample, this clonotype turned up many times. This rearrangement joins TRBV7-3 to TRBJ2-7, with TRBD1 matching over 8 bases. CDR1 is SGHTA and CDR2 is FQGTGA in the germline V gene. With V trimmed by 5 bases and J by 2 bases, 8 bases remained unmatched. The CDR3 runs to 15 residues. The CDR3 protein is CASSAQGANTYEQYF. Written as DNA, the CDR3 is TGTGCCAGCAGCGCTCAGGGGGCTAATACCTACGAGCAGTACTTC.

This clonotype was recorded at least ten times. The gene calls are TRBV30 and TRBJ1-5; D remains ambiguous. This CDR3 region has 14 residues. Germline CDR1 and CDR2: GTSNPN and SVGIG (reference sequence). V was cut by 2 bases and J by 0 bases, with 8 bases left in between. CDR3 sequence (DNA): TGTGCCTGGAGTAATGAGTATAGCAATCAGCCCCAGCATTTT. Protein product: CAWSNEYSNQPQHF.

CDR3: CASSQDRVKDTEAFF. DNA of the CDR3: TGTGCCAGCAGCCAAGACCGAGTTAAGGACACTGAAGCTTTCTTT. The J gene is TRBJ1-1, the V gene TRBV3-1; D call uncertain. Trimming removed 0 bases from V and 3 bases from J, with 11 bases in between. The germline CDR1 and CDR2 sequences are LGHDT and YNNKEL (reference sequence). CDR3 length: 15 residues. Drawing the rest from reference TRBV3-1 and TRBJ1-1, the complete variable domain is DTAVSQTPKYLVTQMGNDKSIKCEQNLGHDTMYWYKQDSKKFLKIMFSYNNKELIINETVPNRFSPKSPDKAHLNLHINSLELGDSAVYFCASSQDRVKDTEAFFGQGTRLTVV.